The clone carrying this T cell receptor (beta chain) showed up just a few times. Its matching antigen is unknown. This entry is derived from a study of beta chain features in type 1 diabetes. The study, taken as a whole, reports: In the patient group, naive, central memory and Treg TCRB repertoires seemed more alike than in the healthy donor group. Moderate yet significant TCRB CDR3 shortening was seen in Type 1 diabetes patients in all four CD4+ subsets.

Reverse transcribing all isolated RNA meant expressed TCRB transcripts were sequenced. The repertoire was sequenced with immunoSEQ multiplex PCR; TCRdb's copy has only in-frame clones and lacks some. Among 130,000 to 150,000 clones listed, approximately 13% were seen once. Sequenced: central memory CD4+ T cells from blood. The sequence derives from a man aged 18 to 35 with type 1 diabetes.

Here the CDR3 reads CASSSETSGYNEQFF. The CDR3 DNA reads TGTGCCAGTAGTTCGGAGACTAGCGGTTACAATGAGCAGTTCTTC. The chain has TRBV19 and TRBJ2-1; 9 nucleotides match TRBD2. Germline CDR1 is LNHDA and CDR2 is SQIVND (reference sequence). V was pared by 5 bases and J by 4 bases, with 6 bases of the junction left unmatched. CDR3 size: 15 residues.